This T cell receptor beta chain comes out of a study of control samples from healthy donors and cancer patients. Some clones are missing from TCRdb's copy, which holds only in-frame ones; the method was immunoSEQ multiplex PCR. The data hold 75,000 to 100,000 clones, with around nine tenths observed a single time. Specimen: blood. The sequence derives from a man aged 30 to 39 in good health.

CDR3 protein: CASRGQYTEAFF. CDR3 nucleotides: TGTGCCAGCAGAGGACAGTACACTGAAGCTTTCTTT. This chain links TRBV6-5 with TRBJ1-1; the D gene is possibly TRBD1 (6 bases). The CDR3 totals 12 residues. The germline CDR1 and CDR2 sequences are MNHEY and SVGAGI. Between the trimmed V and J ends, which lost 6 bases and 3 bases, there was a span of 8 bases.